This TCR beta chain emerged from a study of blood T cell repertoires in COVID-19 (dated by TCRdb to 2020 to 2022). In terms of the full investigation: Collaborator samples came from the United States, Italy and Spain and covered acute and convalescent phases of COVID-19. The material from the prospective study consisted of cDNA or gDNA derived from T cells, B-cell-depleted T cells, or PBMCs. Deeply sampled blood TCRbeta repertoires from subjects exposed to, actively infected with, or recovered from COVID-19 were included in the dataset. The repertoires were released in a freely available public database intended as a resource for research on the immune response to SARS-CoV-2. Samples came from the ongoing ImmuneRACE study (first 160 participants) plus 1,254 subjects from 6 global collaborators. A de-identified subject ID, COVID-19 status, age in years and sex were almost always included in the sample metadata. Where available, HLA class I and class II types were taken from metadata supplied by the sample provider and were not determined by assay-based typing.

Points on this clone: Its specific antigen is unknown. It has no much larger one-base neighbor in the sample; base qualities were not kept.

Each collaborating institution followed its own protocols to collect whole blood in K2EDTA tubes. For TCRbeta analysis, collaborators shipped samples as frozen whole blood, isolated PBMCs, or DNA extracted from either of those sample types. The CDR3 sequence holds 15 residues, the cysteine and phenylalanine included. Of all the DNA, just the CDR3 is kept, 45 bases in frame from base 1. Compared with germline, V lacks 1 base and J lacks 9 bases; bases without a gene match: 5. According to the germline V gene (reference sequence), CDR1 reads SEHNR and CDR2 reads FQNEAQ. TCRbeta CDR3 regions were amplified from genomic DNA by means of the immunoSEQ Assay, a bias-controlled multiplex PCR. In the original analysis: Nucleated cell counts per sample were estimated from amplification of reference gene primers within the assay. To quantify the absolute abundance of each unique TCRbeta CDR3 rearrangement, sequence reads were collapsed and filtered. For each sample, productive Simpson clonality was calculated by taking the square root of Simpson's diversity index across productive rearrangements. Drawn from immuneACCESS, this table holds only the in-frame rearrangements with V and J called that TCRdb kept. Clones are partly lost; checked studies trace under half to an unresolved V gene and leave the rest unexplained. The V and J calls and clone size were taken over from that table, and D and trimming were inferred from the DNA. The table for this sample lists some 150,000 clones; roughly 89% of them were counted only once. The top ten clonotypes cover more than 4% of the sample.

General conclusions and limits of the study: How much clinical and demographic metadata was included differed by source and by participant, and the metadata was provided uncurated.

The sequence came from a woman aged 40 to 55 with acute or convalescent COVID-19. Sequencing was performed on peripheral blood. The sequence joins TRBV7-9 to TRBJ1-4; TRBD1 matches 10 bases in the middle. The DNA sequence follows: TGTGCCAGCAGCTTAGAGGGACAGGGGTTTCAAAAACTGTTTTTT. It codes for CASSLEGQGFQKLFF.